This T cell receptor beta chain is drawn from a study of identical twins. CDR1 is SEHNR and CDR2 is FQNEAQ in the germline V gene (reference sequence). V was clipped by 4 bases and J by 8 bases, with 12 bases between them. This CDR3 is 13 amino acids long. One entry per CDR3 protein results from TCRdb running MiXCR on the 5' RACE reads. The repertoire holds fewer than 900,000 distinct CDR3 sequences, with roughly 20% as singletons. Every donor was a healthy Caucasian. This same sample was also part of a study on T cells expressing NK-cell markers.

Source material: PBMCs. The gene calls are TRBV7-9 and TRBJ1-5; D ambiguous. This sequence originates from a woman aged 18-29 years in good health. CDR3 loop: CASSSGPLKPQHF. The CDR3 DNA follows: TGTGCCAGCAGCTCCGGCCCCCTTAAGCCCCAGCATTTT.